This TCR beta chain was captured by sequencing in a study of cytomegalovirus exposure and HLA in healthy donors. Notes on the study in general: Analysis was performed later, and it showed HLA-associated TCR beta chains to be more clonally expanded than equally common others.

J was trimmed by 6 bases and V by 3 bases; bases with no gene match: 2. From germline, CDR1 is SQVTM and CDR2 ANQGSEA. This CDR3 spans 12 amino acids. This clone was observed a handful of times. Its matching antigen is unknown. In the PCR, 60 Vbeta and 13 Jbeta primers were used. TCRdb keeps only in-frame clones here, not all; method: immunoSEQ multiplex PCR. The sample records 100,000 to 150,000 clones, 80% being singletons. The TCR originated in a young man in good health and CMV-seronegative. The sample comprised PBMCs. The chain joins TRBV29-1 to TRBJ2-4; 7 nucleotides agree with TRBD1. For the CDR3, the DNA is TGCAGCGTTGAGGCAGGGGGAAACATTCAGTACTTC. It is translated as CSVEAGGNIQYF.